This TCR beta chain was recorded in a study of T cell clones after liver transplantation (dated by TCRdb to about 2019). Context from the whole study: ITN030ST, the source of the samples, was a randomized trial that attempted immunosuppression withdrawal within 2 years of liver transplantation. Donor-reactive T cell clones were identified by TCRbeta sequencing after a pre-transplant mixed lymphocyte reaction and then tracked in post-transplant blood. Third party-reactive TCRbeta sequences from pre-transplant MLRs were also identified as an antigen-independent comparator for donor-reactive sequences. Three of the eight recipients were HCV-positive; the others were transplanted for non-autoimmune, non-viral indications. No induction therapy was given to the subjects, and standard immunosuppression was administered until randomization at 12-24 months post-transplant. Tolerance meant complete immunosuppression withdrawal for at least one year without liver enzymes rising beyond twice the upper limit of normal. Blood samples were collected pre-transplant, then pre-randomization ahead of withdrawal, and finally post-randomization once withdrawal had either been completed or failed. Of the 8 liver transplant recipients making up the studied cohort, 3 were classified as tolerant and 5 as non-tolerant. Study-level results and caveats: The conclusions were preliminary, being limited by small, heterogeneous patient numbers and by non-standardized post-transplant time points. Because no allograft tissue specimens were available, donor-reactive T cells may have migrated into the graft instead of being deleted. A significant post-transplant decrease in circulating donor-reactive CD4 TCRbeta sequences was observed in most of the 8 subjects, irrespective of tolerance or HCV status. A greater decline was seen for donor-reactive sequences than for third party-reactive sequences, suggesting partial antigen-specific deletion unrelated to withdrawal success. When repertoire turnover was accounted for, significantly reduced detection of donor-reactive sequences was found in 7 of 8 subjects for CD4 and in 8 of 8 subjects for CD8. Low numbers of available donor cells limited the measurable donor-reactive repertoire in two subjects.

The CDR3 spans 16 residues, from the cysteine through the phenylalanine. The sequence is cut down to CDR3 DNA, 48 bases in frame from base 1. The junction shows trimming of 0 bases on V and 1 base on J, plus 12 bases between the germline ends. CDR1 and CDR2 were assigned from the germline V gene as MNHEY and SVGAGI. High-throughput TCRbeta CDR3 sequencing of frozen genomic DNA was performed by immunoSEQ, including PCR amplification, mapping, bias correction and internal controls. In the original analysis: Only productive rearrangements were retained, with each unique TCRbeta sequence defined by its CDR3 nucleotide sequence together with its V and J gene. For a sequence to be called donor-reactive, it needed a frequency of at least 0.01% and at least 5-fold expansion in CFSE-low cells compared with unstimulated pre-transplant cells. Minimum frequency thresholds were set for each subject on the basis of the unstimulated sample with the lowest template count, so that a detection power of at least 90% was ensured. Jensen-Shannon divergence between the top 1000 TCRbeta sequences post- versus pre-transplant served as the measure of repertoire turnover. Two-sided Fisher's exact tests were used to test for changes in the detection of donor-reactive sequences. TCRdb limited this immuneACCESS table to in-frame rearrangements with V and J called. A share of clones is missing; checked studies link under half to unresolved V genes, and the rest is unexplained. V and J calls and clone size are those listed in that table; D and trimming were worked out from the DNA. A total of roughly 120,000 clones appear in this sample, around nine tenths of them only once. The top ten clonotypes cover 0.83% of the sample.

Thawed unstimulated PBMCs were stained for CD3, CD4 and CD8 and FACS-sorted into CD3+CD4+ and CD3+CD8+ populations. Each of the 8 studied subjects was randomized to immunosuppression withdrawal. The Qiagen DNeasy Blood and Tissue Kit was used for genomic DNA isolation. As to this clone: Its antigen is currently not known. Within one base of it there is no much larger clone, and no base qualities were kept.

The sequence came from a human patient who received a liver transplant. Once a transplant has taken place, some T cells may be donor derived. The sample in question was CD4+ T cells from blood, obtained 12 months after liver transplant. The chain employs TRBV6-5 and TRBJ1-1, with the D gene uncertain. The CDR3 in this case is CASSYSSGLPNTEAFF. Read as DNA, the sequence is TGTGCCAGCAGTTACTCGAGCGGGCTACCGAACACTGAAGCTTTCTTT.